Detailed here is one TCR beta chain. The antigen remains undetermined. Cells were CD45RO-negative CD62L-positive naive CD4 T cells sorted from PBMCs. The method was immunoSEQ multiplex PCR; TCRdb's version includes in-frame clones alone and lacks a portion of them. This sample yields roughly 80,000 clones, of which around 90% are seen a single time; more than 0.13% belongs to the top ten. The sample originates from a study of human versus mouse CDR3 diversity and MHC coevolution. General study findings and limits: Humans had the largest estimated TCR beta repertoire, some 1.5 million clonotypes.

The sequenced material came from naive CD4+ T cells from blood. Indicated subset: CD45RO-negative CD62L-positive naive CD4 T cells. This TCR came from a person aged 25 to 69 in good health.

CDR3 DNA sequence: TGTGCCACCCTGTCACCGGTTTTAGAGACCCAGTACTTC. This encodes CATLSPVLETQYF. The gene calls are TRBV15 and TRBJ2-5; the D is unclear. Between the trimmed V and J ends, which lost 8 bases and 4 bases, there was a span of 14 bases. There are 13 residues in the CDR3. CDR1 is LNHNV, CDR2 YYDKDF, per germline (reference sequence).